Each of the 18 T cell receptor beta chains below was sequenced from the same sample in a study of blood T cell repertoires in COVID-19. The method was immunoSEQ multiplex PCR; TCRdb's version includes in-frame clones alone and lacks a portion of them. This table holds approximately 64,000 clones, 88% found once. The sequenced sample was peripheral blood. The source of these receptors is a woman aged 60-70 years with COVID-19, enrolled during active disease.

The chain uses TRBV19 and TRBJ1-1; no definite D call. There are 15 residues in the CDR3. Trimming stripped 10 bases from V and 1 base from J, with 19 bases between. In germline, CDR1 is LNHDA, CDR2 SQIVND (reference sequence). CDR3 amino acids: CATSGGPGGNTEAFF. The CDR3 nucleotides are TGTGCCACCTCCGGAGGCCCTGGAGGGAACACTGAAGCTTTCTTT.

This clone was seen a handful of times. The chain is built from TRBV19 and TRBJ2-1; 7 nucleotides agree with TRBD2. The ends lost 5 bases at V and 6 bases at J; junction bases unmatched: 10. Germline values: CDR1 LNHDA, CDR2 SQIVND (reference sequence). This CDR3 is 15 amino acids long. The CDR3 loop is CASSPSRDYANEQFF. The CDR3 region has the DNA TGTGCCAGTAGTCCCTCCCGGGACTACGCCAATGAGCAGTTCTTC.

In this sample, this clone turned up once. The genes are TRBV29-1 and TRBJ2-1, with a weak D call TRBD2 (6 bases). V dropped 5 bases and J dropped 6 bases, with 14 bases sitting between them. The CDR3 has 13 amino acids. The germline gives CDR1 SQVTM, CDR2 ANQGSEA. The CDR3 DNA reads as TGCAGCGTTTCGCGCGGGGTGGGCAATGAGCAGTTCTTC. This encodes CSVSRGVGNEQFF.

This chain joins TRBV7-7 and TRBJ2-5; TRBD2 aligns across 7 bases. CDR1 is SSHAT and CDR2 is FNYEAQ in the germline V gene (reference sequence). The length of the CDR3 is 16 residues. Germline trimming cut 2 bases from V and 3 bases from J; bases unmatched to any gene: 9. The CDR3 region is CASSLYRGGLKETQYF. CDR3 DNA sequence: TGTGCCAGCAGCTTATATCGGGGAGGGCTAAAAGAGACCCAGTACTTC.

The J gene is TRBJ2-5, the V gene TRBV7-9, with D perhaps matching TRBD2 (6 bases). Germline V gene sequence: CDR1 SEHNR, CDR2 FQNEAQ (reference sequence). CDR3 length equals 13 residues. V lost 3 bases to trimming and J lost 4 bases, with 9 bases between them. DNA of the CDR3: TGTGCCAGCAGCTTCGTTAGCGGAGAGACCCAGTACTTC. Translating gives CASSFVSGETQYF.

Of note for this clone: Additional DNA sequences in this sample encode the identical CDR3. The genes are TRBV6-5 and TRBJ2-7; 9 positions agree with TRBD1. Trimming at V came to 4 bases and at J to 6 bases, leaving 7 bases not matched to a gene. The CDR3 is 14 amino acids. Per germline, CDR1 MNHEY and CDR2 SVGAGI. CDR3: CASSLQGAGVEQYF. The CDR3 nucleotides are TGTGCCAGCAGTTTACAGGGGGCAGGGGTCGAGCAGTACTTC.

The chain links TRBV14 to TRBJ1-2; 9 bases align to TRBD1. V lost 5 bases, J lost 8 bases, and 6 bases stayed unmatched. This CDR3 has 13 residues. Germline V gives CDR1 SGHDN, CDR2 FVKESK. CDR3 sequence: CASSVRDRVGYTF. The CDR3 bases are TGTGCCAGCAGCGTACGGGACAGGGTAGGCTACACCTTC. The complete variable domain, with remaining parts taken from reference TRBV14 and TRBJ1-2, reads EAGVTQFPSHSVIEKGQTVTLRCDPISGHDNLYWYRRVMGKEIKFLLHFVKESKQDESGMPNNRFLAERTGGTYSTLKVQPAELEDSGVYFCASSVRDRVGYTFGSGTRLTVV.

The chain links TRBV7-2 to TRBJ1-6, with TRBD1 matching over 8 bases. Germline loops: CDR1 SGHTA, CDR2 FQGNSA. V lost 4 bases, J lost 7 bases, and 3 bases stayed unmatched. The CDR3 extends over 14 amino acids. DNA of the CDR3: TGTGCCAGCAGCTCAAGACAGGGGAATTCACCCCTCCACTTT. Translation gives CASSSRQGNSPLHF.

The chain recombines TRBV6-6 with TRBJ2-2, with a weak D call TRBD2 (5 bases). Germline V lookup: CDR1 MNHNY, CDR2 SVGAGI (reference sequence). This CDR3 spans 15 amino acids. V was clipped by 7 bases and J by 4 bases, with 16 bases between them. CDR3 residues: CASTDVGAGTGELFF. CDR3 in DNA: TGTGCCAGCACCGACGTGGGAGCTGGCACCGGGGAGCTGTTTTTT.

This chain joins TRBV11-3 and TRBJ2-1, with 7 positions matching TRBD1. This CDR3 comprises 15 residues. With 6 bases clipped from V and 8 bases from J, the junction kept 13 bases outside the gene matches. Germline loops: CDR1 SGHNT, CDR2 YENEEA. CDR3 in amino acids: CASRGDLTGEDEQFF. CDR3 nucleotides: TGTGCCAGCAGGGGGGACCTTACAGGGGAAGATGAGCAGTTCTTC.

V usage is TRBV28 and J usage is TRBJ1-5; D possibly corresponds to TRBD1 (6 bases). Germline V CDR1 and CDR2: MDHEN, SYDVKM. There are 15 residues in the CDR3. Between the trimmed V and J ends, which lost 8 bases and 7 bases, there was a span of 21 bases. The CDR3 protein is CASQGPTGMDQPQHF. The CDR3 DNA reads as TGTGCCAGCCAGGGCCCAACAGGGATGGACCAGCCCCAGCATTTT.

The J gene is TRBJ1-2, the V gene TRBV25-1; 9 nucleotides align to TRBD1. V lost 3 bases, J lost 8 bases, and 7 bases stayed unmatched. Germline values: CDR1 MGHDK, CDR2 SYGVNS. This CDR3 has 14 amino acids. The CDR3 bases are TGTGCCAGCAGTGATCGGGACAGGGCGTTCGGCTACACCTTC. It codes for CASSDRDRAFGYTF.

This clone was counted between two and nine times. The chain has TRBV12-3 or TRBV12-4 and TRBJ1-2; the D gene is possibly TRBD1 (5 bases). This CDR3 contains 12 residues. V was shortened by 6 bases and J by 4 bases, with 9 bases between the two germline ends. CDR3 in DNA: TGTGCCAGCAGAACAGGCGGCTATGGCTACACCTTC. It translates to CASRTGGYGYTF.

The V call is TRBV18, the J call TRBJ1-2; 11 bases fit TRBD1. The CDR3 sequence is 14 residues long. Per the germline V gene, CDR1 is KGHSH and CDR2 is LQKENI. The ends lost 6 bases at V and 3 bases at J; junction bases unmatched: 3. CDR3 amino acids: CASSRTGGDYGYTF. The CDR3 nucleotides read TGTGCCAGCTCCAGGACAGGGGGCGACTATGGCTACACCTTC.

The rearrangement links TRBV6-2 or TRBV6-3 to TRBJ1-1; D unclear. The length of the CDR3 is 15 residues. The ends were cut back, 5 bases at V and 0 bases at J, with 13 bases in the middle. Germline V lookup: CDR1 MNHEY, CDR2 SVGEGT. CDR3: CASSRGGLMNTEAFF. The CDR3 DNA reads as TGTGCCAGCAGTCGGGGAGGCCTCATGAACACTGAAGCTTTCTTT.

This clone was observed a single time. J is TRBJ1-2 and V is TRBV14; 7 positions match TRBD1. V shed 4 bases, J shed 9 bases, and the junction held 11 bases outside the gene matches. The CDR3 totals 14 residues. CDR1 SGHDN and CDR2 FVKESK come from the germline V gene. The CDR3 DNA reads as TGTGCCAGCAGCCTGCCCGGACAGGACATCAGCTACACCTTC. This gives the protein CASSLPGQDISYTF.

The sample holds one count of this clone. The CDR3 coding sequence is TGTGCCAGCTCACTGCCGGGACAGGGGACAGATACGCAGTATTTT. Translating gives CASSLPGQGTDTQYF. The V gene is TRBV18, the J gene TRBJ2-3; 10 bases fit TRBD1. CDR3 size: 15 residues. Germline V gives CDR1 KGHSH, CDR2 LQKENI. V dropped 4 bases and J dropped 3; count of bases not matched to a gene: 4.

The chain links TRBV6-5 to TRBJ2-7; the match to TRBD1 covers 7 bases. This CDR3 has 11 amino acids. Germline V CDR1 and CDR2: MNHEY, SVGAGI. V was pared by 8 bases and J by 6 bases, with 4 bases of the junction left unmatched. The CDR3 nucleotides read TGTGCCAGCGAGACAGGGAGCGAGCAGTACTTC. As protein: CASETGSEQYF.